This T cell receptor (beta chain) was observed in a study of T cells in Graves' hyperthyroidism and ophthalmopathy. In the study overall: Specimen type is peripheral blood, collected at initial diagnosis prior to any treatment.

Authors of the study amplified TCR beta CDR3 regions from RNA transcripts. The HTBI primer set was used in a first-round RT-PCR of the TCR CDR3. MiXCR, run by TCRdb on the multiplex PCR reads, gives a single entry per CDR3 protein. The data contain about 420,000 distinct CDR3 sequences, approximately 14% of them seen just once; the ten biggest clones take up approximately 8%. This CDR3 comprises 16 residues. Germline values: CDR1 SGHVS, CDR2 FQNEAQ. V dropped 1 base and J dropped 5 bases, with 15 bases sitting between them. Exclusion followed for patients with uncontrolled infection, other autoimmune disease, pregnancy or lactation. This clonotype was seen repeatedly, ten times or more.

This clonotype was sampled from a woman between 18 and 30 years old with Graves' hyperthyroidism. Sample: blood. The rearrangement uses TRBV7-8 and TRBJ2-4; D perhaps matches TRBD2 (7 bases). CDR3 loop: CASSLVTTGGENIQYF. The CDR3 DNA reads TGTGCCAGCAGCTTAGTAACAACGGGGGGCGAAAACATTCAGTACTTC.